This T cell receptor beta chain is drawn from a study of regulatory T cells in long-lasting Graves disease. Sample time point: newly diagnosed GD, antithyroid drugs for less than 3 months. Extracted RNA from PBMCs served as the source of the TCR library. Graves' disease diagnoses followed American Thyroid Association guidelines. V was shortened by 5 bases and J by 5 bases, with 21 bases between the two germline ends. Germline lookup yields CDR1 SGHTA and CDR2 FQGTGA. CDR3 length equals 17 residues. Relying on iRepertoire HTBI primers and Arm-PCR of CDR3 regions, the team built TCR beta libraries. TCRdb redid the calling of the multiplex PCR reads with MiXCR, one entry per CDR3 protein. This table has a few hundred thousand distinct CDR3 sequences, 10% to 15% appearing once. This clonotype was counted at least ten times. These records were also assigned to another study, of T cells in Graves' hyperthyroidism and ophthalmopathy. That work contributes: Patients aged 18 to 65 had newly diagnosed hyperthyroidism that had lasted under 2 months. Patients were excluded for uncontrolled infection, other autoimmune disease, pregnancy or lactation. HTBI primers were used for first-round RT-PCR of the TCR CDR3.

The origin of this receptor is a woman in her late teens or twenties with Graves disease. The chain carries TRBV7-3 and TRBJ2-2, with TRBD2 as a possible D gene (6 bases). Sequencing was performed on peripheral blood mononuclear cells (PBMCs), taken at new diagnosis, from a patient treated with antithyroid drugs. The CDR3 is CASSPYPGGTGTGELFF. CDR3 coding DNA: TGTGCCAGCAGCCCTTACCCGGGCGGGACGGGAACCGGGGAGCTGTTTTTT. The variable domain in full, with the rest retrieved from reference TRBV7-3 and TRBJ2-2, is GAGVSQTPSNKVTEKGKYVELRCDPISGHTALYWYRQSLGQGPEFLIYFQGTGAADDSGLPNDRFFAVRPEGSVSTLKIQRTERGDSAVYLCASSPYPGGTGTGELFFGEGSRLTVL.